This TCR beta chain is from a study of blood T cell repertoires in COVID-19. As for the study in general: From the United States, Italy and Spain came samples of acute and convalescent COVID-19. From T cells, B-cell-depleted T cells, or PBMCs came the material, which was cDNA or gDNA.

CDR1 is MDHEN and CDR2 is SYDVKM in the germline V gene. The V segment lost 6 bases and the J segment 4 bases; nucleotides outside the gene matches: 4. The CDR3 consists of 14 residues. The method was immunoSEQ multiplex PCR; TCRdb's version includes in-frame clones alone and lacks a portion of them. This table holds fewer than 350,000 clones, around nine tenths found once. Sequencing input: PBMCs or T cells enriched from blood (not recorded which). The sequence was collected from a man between 60 and 75 years old who had recovered from COVID-19. V usage is TRBV28 and J usage is TRBJ2-1; 9 bases agree with TRBD2. Here the CDR3 reads CASRVSGGYNEQFF. CDR3 coding DNA: TGTGCCAGCAGAGTTAGCGGGGGATACAATGAGCAGTTCTTC.